The clone carrying this TCR beta chain has a count of ten or more. This sample is part of a study of T cells in Graves' hyperthyroidism and ophthalmopathy. The source material, RNA transcripts, was used to amplify TCR beta CDR3 regions. The study used the HTBI primer set for a first-round RT-PCR of the TCR CDR3. TCRdb reprocessed the multiplex PCR reads with MiXCR, giving one entry per CDR3 protein. The table has 460,000 or so distinct CDR3 sequences, approximately 14% seen once. CDR3 length: 15 residues. V lost 2 bases, J lost 4 bases, and 14 bases lay in between. CDR1 and CDR2 from the germline V gene are SGHNT and YENEEA.

The V and J genes are TRBV11-3 and TRBJ2-5, with D possibly matching TRBD1 (5 bases). This receptor was obtained from a young woman with Graves' hyperthyroidism. The sequenced sample consisted of blood. The CDR3 sequence is CASSLHQGRGETQYF. The CDR3 nucleotides are TGTGCCAGCAGCTTACATCAGGGTAGGGGAGAGACCCAGTACTTC.